This record looks at one T cell receptor beta chain sequence and its context. It has no known antigen specificity. Base-call qualities are not available, and no considerably larger clone is one nucleotide away. The data derive from a study of radiotherapy plus CTLA-4 blockade in lung cancer (dated by TCRdb to the late 2010s). Study-level background: Objective responses were observed in 18% of enrolled patients, and disease control was achieved in around 30%.

The study tested focal radiation therapy combined with CTLA-4 blockade (ipilimumab) in patients with chemo-refractory metastatic non-small-cell lung cancer. The study at large found these results: The strongest predictors of response, as reported, were early dynamic changes in blood T cell clones along with a rise in serum interferon-beta after radiation. After treatment with radiotherapy and ipilimumab, TCR clones that came from tumors expanded in the peripheral blood.

Per the germline V gene, LGHNA is the CDR1 and YSLEER is the CDR2. V is shortened by 4 bases, J by 4 bases, and the region joining them spans 10 bases. The CDR3 numbers 13 residues from cysteine through phenylalanine. This entry keeps only the CDR3 DNA: 39 bases, framed from base 1. Receptors were amplified or captured by the immunoSEQ multiplex PCR assay. TCRdb limited this immuneACCESS table to in-frame rearrangements with V and J called. A share of clones is missing; checked studies link under half to unresolved V genes, and the rest is unexplained. The sample table holds about 85,000 clones, of which approximately 86% were seen once. Jointly, the top ten make up more than 2% of the sample.

The rearrangement combines TRBV4-3 with TRBJ1-1; a tentative D call is TRBD1 (5 bases match). This TCR was sampled from a human donor with non-small cell lung cancer who had a partial response to radiotherapy plus ipilimumab. Sequencing used peripheral blood, obtained from a patient treated with radiotherapy plus ipilimumab. The CDR3 is CASSRGTGTEAFF. Here is the DNA: TGCGCCAGCAGCCGAGGAACAGGCACTGAAGCTTTCTTT.